A selection of T cell receptor beta chains follows, all from one sample in a study of T-cell memory formation after mild COVID-19. MiXCR, applied by TCRdb to the 5' RACE reads, yields one record per CDR3 protein. The sample carries around 510,000 distinct CDR3 sequences, roughly a fifth recorded once. The specimen was PBMCs or a T cell subset sorted from them (not recorded which). The receptors come from an adult woman who had mild COVID-19 (a few samples of this study predate the infection). Cell type and time point are not known. Each CDR3 is given with its conserved first and last residue. D genes are given only for firm matches. Not all rows give a size; the values are once, few, many and, for expanded clones, a class.

clone_size: -; j_call: TRBJ2-5; d_call: -; v_call: TRBV20-1; cdr3_aa: CSARDWSTGQETQYF; cdr3_nt: TGCAGTGCTAGAGATTGGTCGACAGGCCAAGAGACCCAGTACTTC
clone_size: -; j_call: TRBJ1-1; d_call: -; v_call: TRBV18; cdr3_aa: CASSQQGDGTEAFF; cdr3_nt: TGTGCCAGCTCACAGCAGGGCGATGGAACTGAAGCTTTCTTT
clone_size: -; j_call: TRBJ1-1; d_call: -; v_call: TRBV5-1; cdr3_aa: CASSLIGGSAEAFF; cdr3_nt: TGCGCCAGCAGCTTGATAGGGGGATCCGCTGAAGCTTTCTTT
clone_size: -; j_call: TRBJ2-7; d_call: -; v_call: TRBV4-2; cdr3_aa: CASSQSGTGATDEQYF; cdr3_nt: TGTGCCAGCAGCCAATCGGGGACGGGGGCAACCGACGAGCAGTACTTC
clone_size: -; j_call: TRBJ2-7; d_call: -; v_call: TRBV6-6; cdr3_aa: CASSYSSGLNPEQYF; cdr3_nt: TGTGCCAGCAGTTACTCGTCCGGACTCAACCCCGAGCAGTACTTC
clone_size: few; j_call: TRBJ2-1; d_call: -; v_call: TRBV27; cdr3_aa: CASSTRSGRGEQFF; cdr3_nt: TGTGCCAGCAGCACTAGATCAGGGCGTGGTGAGCAGTTCTTC
clone_size: many; j_call: TRBJ2-2; d_call: TRBD1; v_call: TRBV7-6; cdr3_aa: CASSLSPTGGPGELFF; cdr3_nt: TGTGCCAGCAGCTTGTCCCCGACAGGGGGCCCCGGGGAGCTGTTTTTT
clone_size: -; j_call: TRBJ2-1; d_call: TRBD2; v_call: TRBV4-2; cdr3_aa: CASSPPGLAGLSSYNEQFF; cdr3_nt: TGTGCCAGCAGTCCGCCGGGACTAGCGGGGTTAAGCTCCTACAATGAGCAGTTCTTC
clone_size: -; j_call: TRBJ1-4; d_call: -; v_call: TRBV15; cdr3_aa: CATSRQNEKLFF; cdr3_nt: TGTGCCACCAGCAGACAGAATGAAAAACTGTTTTTT
clone_size: -; j_call: TRBJ2-7; d_call: TRBD2; v_call: TRBV7-2; cdr3_aa: CASSQGLAGPNYEQYF; cdr3_nt: TGTGCCAGCAGCCAAGGACTAGCGGGGCCGAACTACGAGCAGTACTTC
clone_size: few; j_call: TRBJ2-5; d_call: -; v_call: TRBV4-2; cdr3_aa: CASSSQGASGKETQYF; cdr3_nt: TGTGCCAGCAGCTCGCAGGGGGCTAGCGGGAAAGAGACCCAGTACTTC
clone_size: -; j_call: TRBJ2-7; d_call: TRBD2; v_call: TRBV4-1; cdr3_aa: CASSLVRSGGRSYEQYF; cdr3_nt: TGCGCCAGCAGCCTGGTGAGGAGCGGGGGCCGCTCCTACGAGCAGTACTTC
clone_size: few; j_call: TRBJ1-1; d_call: -; v_call: TRBV7-2; cdr3_aa: CASSLGPRSMNTEAFF; cdr3_nt: TGTGCCAGCAGCTTAGGTCCGCGAAGCATGAACACTGAAGCTTTCTTT
clone_size: few; j_call: TRBJ2-3; d_call: -; v_call: TRBV12-3/TRBV12-4; cdr3_aa: CASSWATDTQYF; cdr3_nt: TGTGCCAGCAGTTGGGCCACAGATACGCAGTATTTT
clone_size: many; j_call: TRBJ2-7; d_call: -; v_call: TRBV12-3/TRBV12-4; cdr3_aa: CASARSRVDEQYF; cdr3_nt: TGTGCCAGCGCCCGGAGTAGGGTAGACGAGCAGTACTTC
clone_size: -; j_call: TRBJ1-1; d_call: -; v_call: TRBV6-5; cdr3_aa: CASSYTGGVTEAFF; cdr3_nt: TGTGCCAGCAGTTACACGGGGGGGGTTACTGAAGCTTTCTTT
clone_size: few; j_call: TRBJ2-1; d_call: -; v_call: TRBV20-1; cdr3_aa: CSARVGSANNEQFF; cdr3_nt: TGCAGTGCTAGAGTGGGGTCTGCGAACAATGAGCAGTTCTTC
clone_size: -; j_call: TRBJ2-3; d_call: -; v_call: TRBV3-1; cdr3_aa: CASSPPGSRGTDTQYF; cdr3_nt: TGTGCCAGCAGCCCACCCGGGTCGAGAGGCACAGATACGCAGTATTTT
clone_size: -; j_call: TRBJ1-1; d_call: -; v_call: TRBV12-3/TRBV12-4; cdr3_aa: CASSSRGATEAFF; cdr3_nt: TGTGCCAGCAGTTCGCGGGGGGCGACTGAAGCTTTCTTT
clone_size: few; j_call: TRBJ1-3; d_call: -; v_call: TRBV24-1; cdr3_aa: CATSDPSGNTIYF; cdr3_nt: TGTGCCACCAGTGACCCCTCTGGAAACACCATATATTTT
clone_size: many; j_call: TRBJ2-1; d_call: -; v_call: TRBV6-2/TRBV6-3; cdr3_aa: CASSYSGRGRVNEQFF; cdr3_nt: TGTGCCAGCAGTTACTCGGGAAGGGGAAGGGTCAATGAGCAGTTCTTC
clone_size: -; j_call: TRBJ1-6; d_call: -; v_call: TRBV7-9; cdr3_aa: CASSLGQGFYNSPLHF; cdr3_nt: TGTGCCAGCAGCTTAGGGCAGGGGTTCTATAATTCACCCCTCCACTTT
clone_size: few; j_call: TRBJ1-5; d_call: TRBD1; v_call: TRBV7-8; cdr3_aa: CASAGGTWQPQHF; cdr3_nt: TGTGCCAGCGCAGGGGGGACCTGGCAGCCCCAGCATTTT
clone_size: -; j_call: TRBJ1-2; d_call: -; v_call: TRBV6-2/TRBV6-3; cdr3_aa: CASSYSGRSNYGYTF; cdr3_nt: TGTGCCAGCAGTTACTCGGGGAGATCTAACTATGGCTACACCTTC
clone_size: -; j_call: TRBJ1-2; d_call: TRBD1; v_call: TRBV29-1; cdr3_aa: CSVGDTGGAGGYTF; cdr3_nt: TGCAGCGTTGGAGACACAGGGGGCGCGGGAGGCTACACCTTC
clone_size: once; j_call: TRBJ1-4; d_call: TRBD1; v_call: TRBV5-1; cdr3_aa: CASSPRDRGEKLFF; cdr3_nt: TGCGCCAGCAGCCCCCGGGACAGGGGTGAAAAACTGTTTTTT
clone_size: few; j_call: TRBJ1-1; d_call: TRBD1; v_call: TRBV5-4; cdr3_aa: CASSLGQGSQTEAFF; cdr3_nt: TGTGCCAGCAGCCTCGGACAGGGTAGCCAAACTGAAGCTTTCTTT
clone_size: -; j_call: TRBJ2-2; d_call: TRBD2; v_call: TRBV18; cdr3_aa: CASSEERGRELFF; cdr3_nt: TGTGCCAGCTCAGAGGAGCGGGGCCGGGAGCTGTTTTTT
clone_size: few; j_call: TRBJ2-3; d_call: -; v_call: TRBV24-1; cdr3_aa: CATSDPAGTGSTDTQYF; cdr3_nt: TGTGCCACCAGTGATCCCGCCGGGACCGGTAGCACAGATACGCAGTATTTT
clone_size: many; j_call: TRBJ2-5; d_call: -; v_call: TRBV12-3/TRBV12-4; cdr3_aa: CASSFTETQYF; cdr3_nt: TGTGCCAGCAGTTTCACCGAGACCCAGTACTTC
clone_size: -; j_call: TRBJ1-6; d_call: -; v_call: TRBV6-2/TRBV6-3; cdr3_aa: CASALQDERNSPLHF; cdr3_nt: TGTGCCAGCGCTTTACAAGACGAGAGGAATTCACCCCTCCACTTT
clone_size: -; j_call: TRBJ2-2; d_call: TRBD2; v_call: TRBV7-3; cdr3_aa: CASSLGGLAGAPGELFF; cdr3_nt: TGTGCCAGCAGCTTAGGAGGGCTAGCGGGAGCGCCCGGGGAGCTGTTTTTT
clone_size: -; j_call: TRBJ1-1; d_call: -; v_call: TRBV5-5; cdr3_aa: CASSLGSWKTEAFF; cdr3_nt: TGTGCCAGCAGCTTGGGGTCTTGGAAGACTGAAGCTTTCTTT
clone_size: -; j_call: TRBJ1-1; d_call: -; v_call: TRBV19; cdr3_aa: CASSIDLRRSTEAFF; cdr3_nt: TGTGCCAGTAGTATAGATCTTCGGAGGTCCACTGAAGCTTTCTTT
clone_size: -; j_call: TRBJ2-3; d_call: -; v_call: TRBV29-1; cdr3_aa: CSVVHREVYF; cdr3_nt: TGCAGCGTTGTTCACAGGGAAGTGTATTTT
clone_size: -; j_call: TRBJ1-6; d_call: -; v_call: TRBV7-2; cdr3_aa: CASSLEGGTSSPLHF; cdr3_nt: TGTGCCAGCAGCTTAGAGGGGGGGACTAGTTCACCCCTCCACTTT
clone_size: -; j_call: TRBJ2-1; d_call: -; v_call: TRBV20-1; cdr3_aa: CSARDLSGASYNEQFF; cdr3_nt: TGCAGTGCTAGAGATCTGTCGGGCGCGTCCTACAATGAGCAGTTCTTC
clone_size: -; j_call: TRBJ1-2; d_call: -; v_call: TRBV7-9; cdr3_aa: CASSLVSVNYGYTF; cdr3_nt: TGTGCCAGCAGCTTAGTATCGGTCAACTATGGCTACACCTTC
clone_size: -; j_call: TRBJ2-2; d_call: -; v_call: TRBV9; cdr3_aa: CASSVASRTNTGELFF; cdr3_nt: TGTGCCAGCAGCGTAGCTAGTAGGACGAACACCGGGGAGCTGTTTTTT
clone_size: -; j_call: TRBJ2-1; d_call: -; v_call: TRBV7-2; cdr3_aa: CASSDRLTPEEQFF; cdr3_nt: TGTGCCAGCAGCGATCGGCTCACCCCCGAGGAGCAGTTCTTC
clone_size: -; j_call: TRBJ1-1; d_call: -; v_call: TRBV29-1; cdr3_aa: CSVVGTNTEAFF; cdr3_nt: TGCAGCGTTGTTGGGACGAACACTGAAGCTTTCTTT
clone_size: -; j_call: TRBJ2-5; d_call: -; v_call: TRBV11-2; cdr3_aa: CASSSAREEEETQYF; cdr3_nt: TGTGCCAGCAGCTCCGCCAGGGAGGAGGAAGAGACCCAGTACTTC
clone_size: few; j_call: TRBJ1-2; d_call: -; v_call: TRBV12-3/TRBV12-4; cdr3_aa: CASSGRGLYYGYTF; cdr3_nt: TGTGCCAGCAGTGGAAGGGGTCTTTACTATGGCTACACCTTC
clone_size: -; j_call: TRBJ2-2; d_call: TRBD1; v_call: TRBV14; cdr3_aa: CASSQVGDRVFTGELFF; cdr3_nt: TGTGCCAGCAGCCAAGTGGGAGACAGGGTCTTCACCGGGGAGCTGTTTTTT